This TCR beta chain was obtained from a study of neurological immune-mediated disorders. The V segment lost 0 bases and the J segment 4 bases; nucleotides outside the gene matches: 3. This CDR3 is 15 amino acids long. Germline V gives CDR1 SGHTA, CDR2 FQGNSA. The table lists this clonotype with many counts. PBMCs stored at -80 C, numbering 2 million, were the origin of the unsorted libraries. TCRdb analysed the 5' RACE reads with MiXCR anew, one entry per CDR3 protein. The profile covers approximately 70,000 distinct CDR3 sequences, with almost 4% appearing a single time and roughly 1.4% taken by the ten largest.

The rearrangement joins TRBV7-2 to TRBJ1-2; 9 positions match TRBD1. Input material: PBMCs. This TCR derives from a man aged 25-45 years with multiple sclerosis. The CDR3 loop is CASSLAPDRGYGYTF. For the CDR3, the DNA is TGTGCCAGCAGCTTAGCCCCGGACAGGGGCTATGGCTACACCTTC.